The entry below gives a single TCR beta chain sequence along with its context. The antigen remains undetermined. The record originates from a study of cytomegalovirus exposure and HLA in healthy donors. The PCR had 60 Vbeta and 13 Jbeta primers. Repertoires were generated with immunoSEQ multiplex PCR, while TCRdb's copy carries only in-frame clones and drops some. Of approximately 100,000 clones listed, approximately 79% are singletons. Overall study results and limits: V- and J-gene trimming of TCR beta was linked (in a later analysis) to a missense DCLRE1C variant. Using the classifier, cytomegalovirus status was reportedly diagnosed with high specificity and sensitivity.

Sequenced: PBMCs. This clonotype was sampled from a woman aged 40 to 50 in good health and CMV-seronegative.

The CDR3 region is CASSRTWGYGYTF. DNA for the CDR3: TGCGCCAGCAGCCGGACTTGGGGCTATGGCTACACCTTC. The chain recombines TRBV5-1 with TRBJ1-2; the D is unclear. The CDR3 consists of 13 residues. Germline values: CDR1 SGHRS, CDR2 YFSETQ. V lost 4 bases to trimming and J lost 4 bases, with 11 bases between them.